What follows describes a single T cell receptor beta chain. As the CDR3 is not closed by the conserved phenylalanine or tryptophan, this likely results from a read error. This record belongs to a study of T-cell reconstitution after alpha-beta-depleted transplantation in children. Unique molecular identifiers were incorporated into the prepared TCRbeta library. Each CDR3 protein gets one entry after TCRdb re-called the PCR reads with MiXCR. The sample holds 200,000 to 250,000 distinct CDR3 sequences, roughly 9% seen once. This CDR3 contains 15 residues. In germline, CDR1 is SGHAT, CDR2 FQNNGV. V shed 5 bases and J shed 1 base, with 13 bases lying between them.

The material sequenced was PBMCs from the stem cell graft donor, taken from the stem cell graft. The rearrangement links TRBV11-2 to TRBJ2-3, with D unclear. The TCR was taken from a human donor who donated a stem cell graft to a child with acute lymphoblastic leukemia. In nucleotides, the CDR3 is TGTGCCAGCAGCCTCCAGCTTAGCCGCACAGATACGCAGTATTCT. Its translation is CASSLQLSRTDTQYS.